The table lists the clone carrying this T cell receptor beta chain with a count of one. Its antigen is undetermined. These data come from a study of OX40 agonist ivuxolimab in advanced cancers. Study information: Recorded diagnoses for dose-escalation patients were hepatocellular carcinoma, melanoma, renal cell or head and neck cancer.

Only in-frame clones appear in the TCRdb table, and some are missing; sequencing was by immunoSEQ multiplex PCR. The repertoire holds 68,000 or so clones, with around 83% as singletons. Study observations and caveats: In the expanded peripheral T cells, antigen specificity was never determined. The 0.1-3.0 mg/kg partial responders had among the lowest clonal expansion. Averaged across samples, CD8+ T cells carried more expanded clones than CD4+ did.

The receptor was isolated from an adult with an advanced solid tumor such as melanoma, head and neck, liver or kidney cancer. Material: CD4+ or CD8+ T cells sorted from blood, obtained in a trial of the OX40 agonist ivuxolimab.

The DNA for the CDR3 is TGTGCCAGCAGTAGGACAGGGTACAATGAGCAGTTCTTC. Translated: CASSRTGYNEQFF. The chain is built from TRBV6-6 and TRBJ2-1, with TRBD1 identical over 8 bases. In germline, CDR1 is MNHNY, CDR2 SVGAGI (reference sequence). This CDR3 has 13 residues. With V trimmed by 5 bases and J by 4 bases, 1 base remained unmatched.